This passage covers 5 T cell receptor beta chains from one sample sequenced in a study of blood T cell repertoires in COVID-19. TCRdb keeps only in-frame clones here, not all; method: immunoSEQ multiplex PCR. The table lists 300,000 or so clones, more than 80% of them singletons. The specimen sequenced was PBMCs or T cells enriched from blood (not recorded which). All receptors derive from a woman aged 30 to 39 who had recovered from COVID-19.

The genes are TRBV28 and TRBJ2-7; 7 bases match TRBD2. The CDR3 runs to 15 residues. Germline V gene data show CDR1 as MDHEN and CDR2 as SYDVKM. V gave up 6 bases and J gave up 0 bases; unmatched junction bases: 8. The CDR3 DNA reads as TGTGCCAGCAGAATAGCGGGTAAGCTCTCCTACGAGCAGTACTTC. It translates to CASRIAGKLSYEQYF.

CDR3 sequence reads: CASSLGLSGWNQPQHF. The CDR3 region has the DNA TGTGCCAGCAGCTTAGGATTATCAGGGTGGAATCAGCCCCAGCATTTT. The chain couples TRBV7-9 to TRBJ1-5, with a possible D match to TRBD1 (5 bases). The CDR3 extends over 16 amino acids. The V gene's germline CDR1 is SEHNR and CDR2 FQNEAQ (reference sequence). V was shortened by 1 base and J by 4 bases, with 14 bases between the two germline ends.

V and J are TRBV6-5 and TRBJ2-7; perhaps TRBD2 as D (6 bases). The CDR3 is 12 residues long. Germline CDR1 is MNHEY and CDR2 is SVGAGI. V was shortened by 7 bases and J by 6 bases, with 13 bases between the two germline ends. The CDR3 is CASTRETGEQYF. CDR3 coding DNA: TGTGCCAGCACCCGGGAGACGGGCGAGCAGTACTTC.

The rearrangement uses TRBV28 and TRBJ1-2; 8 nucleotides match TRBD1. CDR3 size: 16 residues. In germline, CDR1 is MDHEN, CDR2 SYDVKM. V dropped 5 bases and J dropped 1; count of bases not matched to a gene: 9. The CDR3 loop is CASSGVRQGSNYGYTF. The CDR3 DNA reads TGTGCCAGCAGTGGGGTACGACAGGGGAGTAACTATGGCTACACCTTC.

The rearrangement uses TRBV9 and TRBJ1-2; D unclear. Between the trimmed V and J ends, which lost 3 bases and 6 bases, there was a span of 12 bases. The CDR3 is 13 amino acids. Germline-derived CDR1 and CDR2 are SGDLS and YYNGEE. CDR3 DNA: TGTGCCAGCAGCGCCCCGGGGTTAGATGGCTACACCTTC. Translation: CASSAPGLDGYTF.